The 24 T cell receptor beta chains below come from one sample, sequenced in a study of T-cell reconstitution after alpha-beta-depleted transplantation in children. Preparation of the TCRbeta library used unique molecular identifiers. TCRdb re-analysed the PCR reads in MiXCR, keeping a single row per CDR3 protein. The sample shows hundreds of thousands of distinct CDR3 sequences, around 16% of them seen only once. The sequencing used PBMCs, mostly from graft donor cells, collected 360 days after TCRalphabeta/CD19-depleted stem cell transplant. These receptors originate from a boy in the first two years of life who had a stem cell transplant for Wiskott-Aldrich syndrome, so the T cells may come from the graft donor.

The J gene is TRBJ1-2, the V gene TRBV29-1, with a weak D call TRBD1 (5 bases). This CDR3 is 12 amino acids long. V was trimmed by 6 bases and J by 8 bases, leaving 16 bases between them. In germline, CDR1 is SQVTM, CDR2 ANQGSEA. The CDR3 loop is CSVGGVPGGYTF. Written as DNA, the CDR3 is TGCAGCGTCGGAGGGGTACCCGGGGGCTACACCTTC.

This clonotype has a count of ten or more. The chain combines TRBV24-1 with TRBJ1-1; D is uncertain. This CDR3 has 13 residues. Germline V CDR1 and CDR2: KGHDR, SFDVKD. Trimming left V 8 bases short and J 5 bases short, with 14 bases between. This CDR3 is CATISRDGTEAFF. CDR3 in DNA: TGTGCCACCATCTCAAGGGATGGTACTGAAGCTTTCTTT.

In its sample, this clonotype was seen a few times. This rearrangement joins TRBV4-3 to TRBJ2-7, with D possibly matching TRBD2 (6 bases). This CDR3 is 15 amino acids long. Germline V lookup: CDR1 LGHNA, CDR2 YSLEER. V lost 1 base to trimming and J lost 2 bases, with 12 bases between them. CDR3 DNA sequence: TGCGCCAGCAGCCAAGTTGTGGGAGGACCCTACGAGCAGTACTTC. This encodes CASSQVVGGPYEQYF.

This clonotype has at least ten counts. V usage is TRBV4-1 and J usage is TRBJ2-7; D gene ambiguous. V lost 3 bases to trimming and J lost 3 bases, with 9 bases between them. The CDR3 covers 13 residues. The V gene's germline CDR1 is MGHRA and CDR2 YSYEKL. The CDR3 is CASSQRRSYEQYF. CDR3 nucleotides: TGCGCCAGCAGCCAGAGACGGAGCTACGAGCAGTACTTC.

The chain employs TRBV7-8 and TRBJ2-3; D possibly corresponds to TRBD2 (5 bases). The CDR3 length is 18 residues. Germline V gene sequence: CDR1 SGHVS, CDR2 FQNEAQ. V lost 2 bases, J lost 2 bases, and 20 bases lay in between. This chain's CDR3 is CASSLTPGSLAHTDTQYF. For the CDR3, the DNA is TGTGCCAGCAGCTTAACCCCGGGCAGCCTAGCCCACACAGATACGCAGTATTTT.

CDR3 sequence: CAWSVRADYEQYF. CDR3 DNA: TGTGCCTGGAGTGTCCGGGCCGACTACGAGCAGTACTTC. The chain joins TRBV30 to TRBJ2-7; D is unresolved. V lost 0 bases to trimming and J lost 3 bases, with 9 bases between them. Germline V lookup: CDR1 GTSNPN, CDR2 SVGIG (reference sequence). The length of the CDR3 is 13 residues.

Only a few counts were recorded for this clonotype. The V call is TRBV6-5, the J call TRBJ1-1; weak D call: TRBD1 (6 bases). The V gene's germline CDR1 is MNHEY and CDR2 SVGAGI. V lost 2 bases and J 6 bases, leaving 10 bases between the germline ends. CDR3 length: 13 residues. The CDR3 protein is CASSYTKGAEAFF. CDR3 coding DNA: TGTGCCAGCAGTTACACTAAGGGGGCTGAAGCTTTCTTT.

The J gene is TRBJ2-1, the V gene TRBV6-4; D is possibly TRBD1 or TRBD2 (5 bases each). This CDR3 has 13 residues. V gave up 4 bases and J gave up 12 bases, with 16 bases separating them. Germline values: CDR1 MRHNA, CDR2 SNTAGT. The CDR3 DNA reads TGTGCCAGCAGTGCCCTGAGGGCAGGGAGGCAGTTCTTC. Translated: CASSALRAGRQFF.

The chain has TRBV12-3 or TRBV12-4 and TRBJ2-7; 7 positions agree with TRBD2. The CDR3 covers 14 residues. V lost 5 bases, J lost 3 bases, and 7 bases stayed unmatched. This chain's CDR3 is CASSALPGGYEQYF. CDR3 nucleotide sequence: TGTGCCAGCAGTGCCCTACCGGGAGGCTACGAGCAGTACTTC.

This clonotype came up a few times. The chain joins TRBV4-3 to TRBJ2-2, with 8 bases identical to TRBD1. The trim removed 0 bases at V and 4 bases at J, leaving 10 bases unmatched. This CDR3 has 18 amino acids. Germline assignment: CDR1 LGHNA and CDR2 YSLEER. The CDR3 here is CASSQDPPGQDVTGELFF. The CDR3 region has the DNA TGCGCCAGCAGCCAAGATCCGCCGGGACAGGACGTCACCGGGGAGCTGTTTTTT.

The chain combines TRBV7-9 with TRBJ2-5, with TRBD2 matching 8 bases. V lost 7 bases, J lost 5 bases, and 12 bases stayed unmatched. This CDR3 has 15 amino acids. Germline V gene data show CDR1 as SEHNR and CDR2 as FQNEAQ (reference sequence). In DNA, the CDR3 is TGTGCCAGCACCCTCGCTTATCCGGGAGGGGAGACCCAGTACTTC. Amino acid sequence: CASTLAYPGGETQYF.

The V call is TRBV7-9, the J call TRBJ2-3, with 12 bases identical to TRBD2. Trimming at V came to 7 bases and at J to 0 bases, leaving 8 bases not matched to a gene. The CDR3 length is 17 residues. CDR1 and CDR2 from the germline V gene are SEHNR and FQNEAQ (reference sequence). The CDR3 here is CASTSRTSGISTDTQYF. CDR3 sequence (DNA): TGTGCCAGCACCTCGAGGACTAGCGGGATTAGCACAGATACGCAGTATTTT.

This clonotype was counted a few times. The chain carries TRBV12-3 or TRBV12-4 and TRBJ2-7; no clear D gene. The V and J ends lost 4 bases and 4 bases respectively, with 14 bases between them. There are 14 residues in the CDR3. CDR3 sequence: CASSWPHSAYEQYF. In nucleotides, the CDR3 is TGTGCCAGCAGTTGGCCGCACTCGGCTTACGAGCAGTACTTC.

This clonotype appeared a few times. The gene calls are TRBV28 and TRBJ2-3, with 12 positions matching TRBD2. The CDR3 has 16 amino acids. Germline trimming cut 5 bases from V and 3 bases from J; bases unmatched to any gene: 6. Germline V CDR1 and CDR2: MDHEN, SYDVKM. CDR3 region: CASSGRLAGETDTQYF. The CDR3 DNA reads TGTGCCAGCAGTGGTCGACTAGCGGGGGAAACAGATACGCAGTATTTT.

The chain couples TRBV4-2 to TRBJ2-5, with D hard to call. Germline assignment: CDR1 LGHNA and CDR2 YNFKEQ. Trimming removed 0 bases from V and 1 base from J, with 6 bases in between. This CDR3 is 14 amino acids long. CDR3 DNA sequence: TGTGCCAGCAGCCAAGAAGACACCCAAGAGACCCAGTACTTC. Translation: CASSQEDTQETQYF.

This clonotype was counted a few times. The V call is TRBV28, the J call TRBJ2-4; D gene unclear. Trimming removed 4 bases from V and 0 bases from J, with 10 bases in between. This CDR3 has 15 residues. Germline-derived CDR1 and CDR2 are MDHEN and SYDVKM. For the CDR3, the DNA is TGTGCCAGCAGTTCAGCTGAACTAGCCAAAAACATTCAGTACTTC. Amino acid sequence: CASSSAELAKNIQYF.

This clonotype was observed a few times. V and J are TRBV12-3 or TRBV12-4 and TRBJ1-3, with D unclear. This CDR3 contains 13 residues. Between the trimmed V and J ends, which lost 0 bases and 7 bases, there was a span of 7 bases. The CDR3 region has the DNA TGTGCCAGCAGTTTAGCTGACCCGAACACCATATATTTT. Translation: CASSLADPNTIYF.

This clonotype was found a few times. The V call is TRBV18, the J call TRBJ2-3, with 7 bases lining up with TRBD2. The germline gives CDR1 KGHSH, CDR2 LQKENI. CDR3 length equals 14 residues. V lost 5 bases to trimming and J lost 2 bases; unmatched junction nucleotides: 4. The CDR3 bases are TGTGCCAGCTCATCCCTAGCGGCCACAGATACGCAGTATTTT. It codes for CASSSLAATDTQYF.

This clonotype was seen ten or more times. The chain joins TRBV29-1 to TRBJ1-1; maybe TRBD1 (6 bases). Germline V lookup: CDR1 SQVTM, CDR2 ANQGSEA. The CDR3 sequence is 12 residues long. Trimming took 5 bases from V and 3 from J, leaving 10 bases between them. CDR3 loop: CSVLQGYTEAFF. The CDR3 DNA reads as TGCAGCGTTCTACAGGGATACACTGAAGCTTTCTTT.

This clonotype was counted a few times. The CDR3 DNA is TGTGCCAGCACCAAGCGAGCGGGGGGGTACAATGAGCAGTTCTTC. Translated, it gives CASTKRAGGYNEQFF. The V gene is TRBV28, the J gene TRBJ2-1; 10 bases line up with TRBD2. This CDR3 is built from 15 residues. With V trimmed by 7 bases and J by 4 bases, 7 bases remained unmatched. CDR1 MDHEN and CDR2 SYDVKM come from the germline V gene. Based on the CDR3 plus reference TRBV28 and TRBJ2-1, the full variable domain is DVKVTQSSRYLVKRTGEKVFLECVQDMDHENMFWYRQDPGLGLRLIYFSYDVKMKEKGDIPEGYSVSREKKERFSLILESASTNQTSMYLCASTKRAGGYNEQFFGPGTRLTVL.

This clonotype was picked up a small number of times. The chain combines TRBV20-1 with TRBJ2-7, with 7 bases lining up with TRBD2. This CDR3 has 14 residues. The V gene's germline CDR1 is DFQATT and CDR2 SNEGSKA (reference sequence). The V gene end was trimmed by 5 bases and the J gene end by 5 bases; junction bases not matched to a gene: 12. Here the CDR3 reads CSAGRVAGWDEQYF. The CDR3 DNA is TGCAGTGCTGGGAGGGTAGCGGGCTGGGACGAGCAGTACTTC.

This clonotype was seen more than once but under ten times. The chain couples TRBV24-1 to TRBJ2-1, with 7 nucleotides matching TRBD2. The length of the CDR3 is 16 residues. CDR1 is KGHDR, CDR2 SFDVKD, per germline. J gave up 3 bases and V 4 bases, and 8 bases lay outside the gene matches. The CDR3 DNA reads as TGTGCCACCAGTGACCCCAGCGGGAAAGACTACAATGAGCAGTTCTTC. Encoded protein: CATSDPSGKDYNEQFF.

This chain uses TRBV5-5 with TRBJ2-7; possible D gene TRBD2, 6 bases. The CDR3 runs to 15 residues. V lost 1 base to trimming and J lost 3 bases, with 14 bases between them. Per germline, CDR1 SGHKS and CDR2 YYEKEE (reference sequence). The CDR3 loop is CASSLSPSAHYEQYF. In DNA form, the CDR3 reads TGTGCCAGCAGCTTGTCGCCTAGCGCCCACTACGAGCAGTACTTC.

The chain recombines TRBV7-9 with TRBJ2-1; D not resolved. The CDR3 totals 16 residues. Germline CDR1 and CDR2: SEHNR and FQNEAQ (reference sequence). Trimming removed 5 bases from V and 10 bases from J, with 24 bases in between. The CDR3 reads CASSLSRAFRAEEQFF. In nucleotides, the CDR3 is TGTGCCAGCAGCCTTAGTAGAGCTTTCCGGGCAGAGGAGCAGTTCTTC.